This TCR beta chain was captured in a study of shared clonotypes between healthy human individuals. Once extracted for a subset, genomic DNA was divided evenly among several immunoSEQ plates. TCRdb keeps only in-frame clones here, not all; method: immunoSEQ multiplex PCR. Of some 980,000 clones listed, 60% to 85% are singletons. V was clipped by 1 base and J by 3 bases; unmatched bases: 19. Per the germline V gene, CDR1 is GTSNPN and CDR2 is SVGIG (reference sequence). The CDR3 extends over 21 amino acids. Whole-study findings and limits: Richness estimates generally favored naive over memory subsets. A reduction in generation probabilities was seen for non-shared clonotypes relative to those shared by all four donors. Sorted-subset sequencing was shown by rarefaction to be incomplete despite large depth.

Turning to this clone: The antigen remains unidentified.

This receptor was obtained from a young man in good health. The chain links TRBV30 to TRBJ2-6; 9 nucleotides match TRBD1. The material sequenced was memory CD4+ T cells sorted from blood. Subset described: CD45RA-negative fraction. The CDR3 DNA follows: TGTGCCTGGAGTGGACTCGTCACTTGGGACAGGGTCCTGGGTGGGGCCAACGTCCTGACTTTC. Encoded protein: CAWSGLVTWDRVLGGANVLTF.